This T cell receptor (beta chain) was captured by sequencing in a study of PD-1 blockade in classical Hodgkin lymphoma. About this clone: The antigen remains undetermined.

Every patient was affected by relapse after autologous stem cell transplantation, while exposure to brentuximab vedotin was not uniform. TCRdb's copy holds only in-frame clones and misses some; the assay was immunoSEQ multiplex PCR. The profile covers some 96,000 clones, with around four fifths appearing a single time and 9.5% to 15% taken by the ten largest. Regarding the study as a whole: CD8+ TCR diversity did not rise significantly by C4D1, unlike CD4+. Patients with an early start, nivolumab under 1 year after ASCT, were excluded.

The clonotype was recovered from a human donor with classical Hodgkin lymphoma. The sequencing used peripheral blood mononuclear cells (PBMCs), collected at baseline.

The CDR3 is CASSWDRGRNTGELFF. CDR3 in DNA: TGTGCCAGCAGCTGGGACAGGGGTCGGAACACCGGGGAGCTGTTTTTT. The rearrangement links TRBV5-5 to TRBJ2-2, with 10 bases fitting TRBD1. Germline-derived CDR1 and CDR2 are SGHKS and YYEKEE (reference sequence). CDR3 length: 16 amino acids. The ends lost 3 bases at V and 1 base at J; junction bases unmatched: 3.